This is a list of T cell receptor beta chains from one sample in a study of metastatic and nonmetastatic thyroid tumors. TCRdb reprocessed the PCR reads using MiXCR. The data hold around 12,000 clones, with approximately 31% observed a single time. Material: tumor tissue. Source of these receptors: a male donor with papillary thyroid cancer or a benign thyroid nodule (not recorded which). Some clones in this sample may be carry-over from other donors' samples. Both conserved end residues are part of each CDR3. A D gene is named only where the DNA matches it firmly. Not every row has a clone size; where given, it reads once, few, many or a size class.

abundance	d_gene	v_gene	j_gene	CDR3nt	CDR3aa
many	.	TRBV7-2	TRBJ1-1	TGTGCCAGCAGCTTAGCCTCTACCGATGCCCCGAACACTGAAGCTTTCTTT	CASSLASTDAPNTEAFF
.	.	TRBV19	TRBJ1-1	TGTGCCAGTAGTACCACAGGGTCGGGCACTGAAGCTTTCTTT	CASSTTGSGTEAFF
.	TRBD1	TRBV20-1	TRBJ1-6	TGCAGTGCCCGGGACAGTCATAATTCACCCCTCCACTTT	CSARDSHNSPLHF
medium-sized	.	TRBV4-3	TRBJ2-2	TGCGCCAGCAGCCAAGAAAGCAGACTGGACACCGGGGAGCTGTTTTTT	CASSQESRLDTGELFF
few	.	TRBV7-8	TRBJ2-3	TGTGCCAGCAGCTCCCGAGATACGCAGTATTTT	CASSSRDTQYF
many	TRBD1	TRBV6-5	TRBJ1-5	TGTGCCAGCAGTTACTCGCGACGACAGGGACTCCCAGGCAATCAGCCCCAGCATTTT	CASSYSRRQGLPGNQPQHF
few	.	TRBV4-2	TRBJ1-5	TGTGTCAGCAGCGACCGGGGCAGTAATCAGCCCCAGCATTTT	CVSSDRGSNQPQHF
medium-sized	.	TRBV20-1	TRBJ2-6	TGCAGTGGCCTATCCAGGGGATCCTTTGGGGCCAACGTCCTGACTTTC	CSGLSRGSFGANVLTF
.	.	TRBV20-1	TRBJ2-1	TGCAGTGCTAGAGATAGGGTGTACAATGAGCAGTTCTTC	CSARDRVYNEQFF
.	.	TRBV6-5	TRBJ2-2	TGTGCCAGCAGTTACTCGCTGGCAGCGGGGGAGCTGTTTTTT	CASSYSLAAGELFF
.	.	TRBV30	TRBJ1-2	TGTGCGTGGGATCGGAGCAACGTTAACTATGGATACACCTTC	CAWDRSNVNYGYTF
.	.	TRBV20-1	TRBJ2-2	TGCAGTGCTAGAGTGGGTGTTGGGGTTACCGGGGAGCTGTTTTTT	CSARVGVGVTGELFF
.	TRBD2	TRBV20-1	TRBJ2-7	TGCAGTGCTAGACAAACTAGCGGACTAGGTCACGAGCAGTACTTC	CSARQTSGLGHEQYF
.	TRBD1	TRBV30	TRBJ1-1	TGTGCCTGGAGGACCGGGACAGGGGACTCTGAAGCTTTCTTT	CAWRTGTGDSEAFF
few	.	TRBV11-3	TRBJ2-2	TGTGCCAGCAGCCTACAGGACACCGGGGAGCTGTTTTTT	CASSLQDTGELFF
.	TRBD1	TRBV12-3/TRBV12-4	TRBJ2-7	TGTGCCAGCAGTTGGACAGGGTTGTACGAGCAGTACTTC	CASSWTGLYEQYF
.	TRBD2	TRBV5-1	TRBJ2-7	TGCGCCAGCGCTAGCGGGGCCAGCTCCTACGAGCAGTACTTC	CASASGASSYEQYF
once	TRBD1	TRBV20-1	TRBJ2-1	TGCAGTGCTCCACTTAGTGGGCAGGGGGCAGTCGATGATCAGTTCTTC	CSAPLSGQGAVDDQFF
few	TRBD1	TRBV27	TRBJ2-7	TGTGCCAGCAGTTTCGGACAGGGGACACAGCAGTACTTC	CASSFGQGTQQYF
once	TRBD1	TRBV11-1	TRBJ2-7	TGTGCCAGCAGCTTACAGACAGGGGGCCGGAGTGAGCAGTACTTC	CASSLQTGGRSEQYF
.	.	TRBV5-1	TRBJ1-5	TGCGCCAGCAGCTTGGTGACAGTGCGGAATCAGCCCCAGCATTTT	CASSLVTVRNQPQHF
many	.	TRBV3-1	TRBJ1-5	TGTGCCAGCAGCCAATTAGGGGCGGATCAGCCCCAGCATTTT	CASSQLGADQPQHF
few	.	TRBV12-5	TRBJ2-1	TGTGCTAGCACCCCTCCTAGGGCCACCTACAATGAGCAGTTCTTC	CASTPPRATYNEQFF
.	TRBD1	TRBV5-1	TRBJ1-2	TGCGCCAGCAGCCCCCGCCAAGGACAGGCGTTGCGGTGGTGCTACACCTTC	CASSPRQGQALRWCYTF
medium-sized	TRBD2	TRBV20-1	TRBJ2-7	TGCAGTGCTCCGGATCTAGCGGAGAGCTCCTACGAGCAGTACTTC	CSAPDLAESSYEQYF
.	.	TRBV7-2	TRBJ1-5	TGTGCCAGCAGCTTAGGGTACAGTAGCAATCAGCCCCAGCATTTT	CASSLGYSSNQPQHF
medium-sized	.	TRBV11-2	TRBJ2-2	TGTGCCAGCAGCTTGTCGGTTTACCCTAACACCGGGGAGCTGTTTTTT	CASSLSVYPNTGELFF
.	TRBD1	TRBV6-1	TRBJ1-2	TGTGCCAGCAGCGGGACAGGGACTATTTATGGCTACACCTTC	CASSGTGTIYGYTF
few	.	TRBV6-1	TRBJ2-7	TGTGCCACCATCAGGGGAAACGAGCAGTACTTC	CATIRGNEQYF
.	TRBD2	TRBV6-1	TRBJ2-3	TGTGCCAGCAGGGGACTAGCGGGATATACGCAGTATTTT	CASRGLAGYTQYF
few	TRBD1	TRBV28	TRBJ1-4	TGTGCCAGCACCGAGACAGGGCCAAATGAAAAACTGTTTTTT	CASTETGPNEKLFF
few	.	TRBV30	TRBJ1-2	TGTGCCTGGACCCTGGATAGACGGTATGGCTACACCTTC	CAWTLDRRYGYTF
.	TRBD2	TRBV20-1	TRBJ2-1	TGCAGTGCTGGGGGGCTAGCGGGAGTCAATGAGCAGTTCTTC	CSAGGLAGVNEQFF
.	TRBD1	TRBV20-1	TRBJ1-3	TGCAGTGCTAGACGGACAGGGGTAGACACCATATATTTT	CSARRTGVDTIYF
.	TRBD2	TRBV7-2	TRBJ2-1	TGTGCCAGCAGCCCGGGGAGTAGCGGGTCATCACACCTCTTC	CASSPGSSGSSHLF
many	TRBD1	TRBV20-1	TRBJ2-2	TGCAGTGCTAGAGGGTTGGGACAGGGAGGCGGGGAGCTGTTTTTT	CSARGLGQGGGELFF
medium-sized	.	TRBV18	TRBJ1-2	TGTGCCAGCCACTTTCGGCCAGGGCATGGCTACACCTTC	CASHFRPGHGYTF